This T cell receptor beta chain was identified in a study of long-term antiretroviral therapy in people with HIV. Study findings and constraints: Neither ART adherence, viral resistance nor therapy changes were documented. Dominance of pre-ART expanded clones persisted, fluctuating and often declining after ART.

The CDR3 is 14 amino acids. The germline V and J ends were trimmed by 5 bases and 2 bases, with 10 bases remaining between them. From germline, CDR1 is SEHNR and CDR2 FQNEAQ (reference sequence). An immunoSEQ assay, version v3.0, was performed at survey level. TCRdb's table, derived via immunoSEQ multiplex PCR, lists solely in-frame clones and lacks some. The sample has thousands of clones; roughly 70% are singletons. Worth noting for this clone: What it binds is not known.

In each sample, roughly 1-10 million cryopreserved PBMC were present before DNA extraction. The V call is TRBV7-9, the J call TRBJ1-5, with D possibly matching TRBD1 (5 bases). The input for sequencing was unsorted PBMCs, taken 0.1 years before starting antiretroviral therapy. The receptor comes from a man aged 18 to 35 with HIV. The CDR3 DNA follows: TGTGCCAGCAGCACTCAGGGAGGCAATCAGCCCCAGCATTTT. Its protein is CASSTQGGNQPQHF.